The following is a TCR beta chain sequence with its context. Its antigen is unknown. The entry originates in a study of type 1 regulatory T cells. Trimming cost V 2 bases and J 5 bases; bases outside gene matches: 5. The CDR3 covers 14 residues. Germline V gene sequence: CDR1 SGHTA, CDR2 FQGNSA. General study results and limits: Type 1 regulatory T cells had a more restricted TCR repertoire than non-type 1 regulatory T cells.

TCRdb ran MiXCR on the reads and lists one entry per CDR3 protein. The repertoire holds more than 50,000 distinct CDR3 sequences, with approximately 67% as singletons. The V and J genes are TRBV7-2 and TRBJ2-7; 8 bases agree with TRBD1. Specimen: cultured non-Tr1 T cells, either the whole culture or a sorted T cell fraction (not recorded which). This sequence originates from a human donor in good health. CDR3 region: CASSLLDRAHEQYF. In DNA form, the CDR3 reads TGTGCCAGCAGCTTACTGGACAGGGCCCACGAGCAGTACTTC.